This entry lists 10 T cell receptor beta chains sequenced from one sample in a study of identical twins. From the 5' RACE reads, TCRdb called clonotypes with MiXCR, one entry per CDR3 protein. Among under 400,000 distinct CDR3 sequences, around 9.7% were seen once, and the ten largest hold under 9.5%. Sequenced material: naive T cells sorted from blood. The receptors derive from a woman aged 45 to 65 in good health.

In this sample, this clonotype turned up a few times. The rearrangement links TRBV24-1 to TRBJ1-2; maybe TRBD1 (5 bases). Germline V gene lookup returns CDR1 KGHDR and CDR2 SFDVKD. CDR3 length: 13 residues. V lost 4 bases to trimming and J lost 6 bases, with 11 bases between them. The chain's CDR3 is CATSEGTANGYTF. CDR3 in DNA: TGTGCCACCAGTGAAGGGACGGCGAATGGCTACACCTTC.

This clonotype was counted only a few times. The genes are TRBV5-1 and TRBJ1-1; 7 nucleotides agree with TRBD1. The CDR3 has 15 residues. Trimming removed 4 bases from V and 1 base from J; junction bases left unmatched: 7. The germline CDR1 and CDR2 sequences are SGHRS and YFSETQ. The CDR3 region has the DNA TGCGCCAGCAGCCCCAGACAGGGACCGAACACTGAAGCTTTCTTT. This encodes CASSPRQGPNTEAFF.

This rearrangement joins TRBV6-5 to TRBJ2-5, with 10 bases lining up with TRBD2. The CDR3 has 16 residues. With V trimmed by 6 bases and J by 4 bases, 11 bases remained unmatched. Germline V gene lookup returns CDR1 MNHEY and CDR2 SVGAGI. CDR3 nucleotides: TGTGCCAGCAGCTACGATTCTAGCGGGAGTAGAGAGACCCAGTACTTC. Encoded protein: CASSYDSSGSRETQYF.

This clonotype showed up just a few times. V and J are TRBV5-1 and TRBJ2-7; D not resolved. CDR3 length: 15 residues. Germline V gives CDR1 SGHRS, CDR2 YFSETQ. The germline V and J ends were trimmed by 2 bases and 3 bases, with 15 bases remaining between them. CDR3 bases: TGCGCCAGCAGCTTAGGTGATGTCTCCGGCTACGAGCAGTACTTC. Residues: CASSLGDVSGYEQYF.

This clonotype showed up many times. Here the CDR3 DNA reads TGCGCCAGCAGCTTGGCTAGGGGGCCGAACACTGAAGCTTTCTTT. It translates to CASSLARGPNTEAFF. The rearrangement links TRBV5-1 to TRBJ1-1; the match to TRBD1 covers 7 bases. The CDR3 spans 15 residues. Trimming cost V 0 bases and J 1 base; bases outside gene matches: 3. The germline gives CDR1 SGHRS, CDR2 YFSETQ.

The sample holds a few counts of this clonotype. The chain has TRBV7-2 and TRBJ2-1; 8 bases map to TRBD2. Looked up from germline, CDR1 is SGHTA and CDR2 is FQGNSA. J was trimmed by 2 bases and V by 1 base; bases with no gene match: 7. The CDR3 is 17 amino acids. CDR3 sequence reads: CASSLGILAEAYNEQFF. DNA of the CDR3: TGTGCCAGCAGCTTAGGGATACTAGCGGAGGCCTACAATGAGCAGTTCTTC.

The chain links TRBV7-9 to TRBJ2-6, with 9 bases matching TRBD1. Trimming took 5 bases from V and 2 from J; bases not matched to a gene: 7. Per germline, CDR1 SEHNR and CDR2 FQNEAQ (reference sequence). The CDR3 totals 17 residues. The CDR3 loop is CASSVRDREAGANVLTF. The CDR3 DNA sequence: TGTGCCAGCAGCGTCCGGGACAGGGAGGCTGGGGCCAACGTCCTGACTTTC. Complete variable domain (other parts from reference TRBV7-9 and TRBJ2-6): DTGVSQNPRHKITKRGQNVTFRCDPISEHNRLYWYRQTLGQGPEFLTYFQNEAQLEKSRLLSDRFSAERPKGSFSTLEIQRTEQGDSAMYLCASSVRDREAGANVLTFGAGSRLTVL.

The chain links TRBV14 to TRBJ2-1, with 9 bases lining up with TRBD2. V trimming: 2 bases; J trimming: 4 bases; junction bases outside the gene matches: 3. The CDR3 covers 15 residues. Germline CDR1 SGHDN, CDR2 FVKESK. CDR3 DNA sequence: TGTGCCAGCAGCCAATTAACTAGCGGGTACAATGAGCAGTTCTTC. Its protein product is CASSQLTSGYNEQFF.

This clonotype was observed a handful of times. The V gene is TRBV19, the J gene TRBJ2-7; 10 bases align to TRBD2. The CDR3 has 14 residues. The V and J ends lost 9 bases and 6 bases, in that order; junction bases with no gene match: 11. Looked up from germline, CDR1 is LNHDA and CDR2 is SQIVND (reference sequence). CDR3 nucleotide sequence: TGTGCCAGCTCGTGGACTAGCGGACGTTTCGAGCAGTACTTC. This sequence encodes CASSWTSGRFEQYF.

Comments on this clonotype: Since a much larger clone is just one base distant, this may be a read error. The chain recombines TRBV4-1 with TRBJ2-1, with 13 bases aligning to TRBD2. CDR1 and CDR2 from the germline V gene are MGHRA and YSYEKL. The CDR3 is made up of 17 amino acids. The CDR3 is CASSQPARLAGGGEQSF. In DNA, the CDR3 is TGCGCCAGCAGCCAACCCGCTAGACTAGCGGGAGGCGGAGAGCAGTCCTTC.